A selection of T cell receptor beta chains follows, all from one sample in a study of cytomegalovirus exposure and HLA in healthy donors. The protocol was immunoSEQ multiplex PCR, while the TCRdb copy is restricted to in-frame clones and leaves out a portion. The sample has 65,000 to 75,000 clones, 94% seen once. The sequenced sample consisted of PBMCs. The receptors come from a young man in good health and CMV-seropositive. The CDR3 runs from the conserved cysteine through the conserved F or W. D genes are given only for firm matches. Part of the rows lack a size; the others show once, few, many or a class for expanded clones.

D gene: NA; clone size: NA; J gene: TRBJ2-7; V gene: TRBV9; CDR3 protein: CASSVAQGNYEEQYF; CDR3 DNA: TGTGCCAGCAGCGTAGCCCAGGGGAATTACGAGGAGCAGTACTTC
D gene: NA; clone size: once; J gene: TRBJ1-3; V gene: TRBV4-1; CDR3 protein: CASSQDRYSGNTIYF; CDR3 DNA: TGCGCCAGCAGCCAAGATAGATACTCTGGAAACACCATATATTTT
D gene: TRBD2; clone size: NA; J gene: TRBJ2-5; V gene: TRBV20-1; CDR3 protein: CSASLRDYRYF; CDR3 DNA: TGCAGTGCTAGCCTCCGGGACTATCGGTACTTC
D gene: TRBD1; clone size: NA; J gene: TRBJ2-7; V gene: TRBV5-1; CDR3 protein: CASSTGDRVLSYEQYF; CDR3 DNA: TGCGCCTCCTCAACAGGGGACAGGGTCCTCTCCTACGAGCAGTACTTC
D gene: TRBD1; clone size: NA; J gene: TRBJ1-1; V gene: TRBV28; CDR3 protein: CASSPQGARTEAFF; CDR3 DNA: TGTGCCAGCAGCCCACAGGGGGCTAGGACTGAAGCTTTCTTT
D gene: TRBD1; clone size: NA; J gene: TRBJ1-1; V gene: TRBV27; CDR3 protein: CAISQGGIGKAFF; CDR3 DNA: TGTGCCATTTCTCAGGGGGGTATCGGTAAAGCTTTCTTT
D gene: TRBD1; clone size: NA; J gene: TRBJ2-7; V gene: TRBV6-1; CDR3 protein: CAISMTGETQYF; CDR3 DNA: TGTGCCATCAGTATGACAGGGGAAACGCAGTACTTC
D gene: NA; clone size: NA; J gene: TRBJ1-4; V gene: TRBV7-8; CDR3 protein: CASSWRPGHKLTGSQNEKLFF; CDR3 DNA: TGTGCCAGCAGCTGGAGACCGGGACACAAACTCACGGGGTCCCAGAATGAAAAACTGTTTTTT
D gene: TRBD2; clone size: NA; J gene: TRBJ2-2; V gene: TRBV27; CDR3 protein: CASSPTGSGMTWSGELFF; CDR3 DNA: TGTGCCAGCAGCCCCACGGGTAGCGGGATGACTTGGTCCGGGGAGCTGTTTTTT
D gene: TRBD1; clone size: NA; J gene: TRBJ1-1; V gene: TRBV19; CDR3 protein: CASIPTGGRNTEAFF; CDR3 DNA: TGTGCCAGTATTCCGACAGGGGGCAGGAACACTGAAGCTTTCTTT
D gene: NA; clone size: NA; J gene: TRBJ2-3; V gene: TRBV7-8; CDR3 protein: CASSPTASGEGTDTQYF; CDR3 DNA: TGTGCCAGCAGCCCGACTGCATCGGGGGAAGGCACAGATACGCAGTATTTT
D gene: TRBD1; clone size: NA; J gene: TRBJ1-2; V gene: TRBV14; CDR3 protein: CASSQGQGALTHGYTF; CDR3 DNA: TGTGCCAGCAGCCAGGGACAGGGGGCGTTAACCCATGGCTACACCTTC
D gene: NA; clone size: NA; J gene: TRBJ2-2; V gene: TRBV18; CDR3 protein: CASSPFIDQGWVGELFF; CDR3 DNA: TGTGCCAGCTCACCTTTCATCGACCAGGGTTGGGTCGGGGAGCTGTTTTTT
D gene: TRBD1; clone size: NA; J gene: TRBJ2-5; V gene: TRBV19; CDR3 protein: CASSIEGQGLPQYF; CDR3 DNA: TGTGCCAGTAGTATCGAGGGACAGGGATTGCCCCAGTACTTC
D gene: TRBD2; clone size: NA; J gene: TRBJ2-7; V gene: TRBV4-2; CDR3 protein: CASSPRTSGSHEQYF; CDR3 DNA: TGTGCCAGCAGCCCCCGGACTAGCGGGAGCCACGAGCAGTACTTC
D gene: NA; clone size: NA; J gene: TRBJ2-1; V gene: TRBV15; CDR3 protein: CATREKGSESYNEQFF; CDR3 DNA: TGTGCCACCAGGGAAAAAGGGAGCGAAAGTTACAATGAGCAGTTCTTC
D gene: NA; clone size: NA; J gene: TRBJ1-1; V gene: TRBV5-5; CDR3 protein: CASSPDRRNTEAFF; CDR3 DNA: TGTGCCAGCAGCCCGGACAGACGTAACACTGAAGCTTTCTTT
D gene: NA; clone size: NA; J gene: TRBJ2-5; V gene: TRBV11-2; CDR3 protein: CASSSPVSRETQYF; CDR3 DNA: TGTGCCAGCAGCTCCCCGGTGAGTCGGGAGACCCAGTACTTC
D gene: NA; clone size: NA; J gene: TRBJ1-3; V gene: TRBV4-2; CDR3 protein: CASSREAGSSGNTIYF; CDR3 DNA: TGTGCCAGCAGCCGGGAGGCCGGTAGCTCTGGAAACACCATATATTTT
D gene: NA; clone size: NA; J gene: TRBJ2-5; V gene: TRBV5-1; CDR3 protein: CASSAGYQETQYF; CDR3 DNA: TGCGCCAGCAGCGCGGGGTACCAAGAGACCCAGTACTTC
D gene: TRBD2; clone size: NA; J gene: TRBJ2-1; V gene: TRBV28; CDR3 protein: CASSLGTSGREQFF; CDR3 DNA: TGTGCCAGCAGTTTAGGGACTAGCGGGCGTGAGCAGTTCTTC
D gene: TRBD2; clone size: NA; J gene: TRBJ2-3; V gene: TRBV5-1; CDR3 protein: CASRGTSGRVLGVTDPQYF; CDR3 DNA: TGCGCCAGCAGGGGGACTAGCGGGAGAGTTTTAGGAGTCACGGATCCGCAGTATTTT
D gene: TRBD2; clone size: once; J gene: TRBJ2-1; V gene: TRBV18; CDR3 protein: CASSAGGPLNEQFF; CDR3 DNA: TGTGCCAGCTCCGCGGGAGGGCCCCTCAATGAGCAGTTCTTC
D gene: TRBD2; clone size: NA; J gene: TRBJ2-7; V gene: TRBV5-1; CDR3 protein: CASSEVSGSMGYEQYF; CDR3 DNA: TGCGCCAGCAGCGAGGTTAGCGGGAGCATGGGCTACGAGCAGTACTTC
D gene: NA; clone size: NA; J gene: TRBJ1-2; V gene: TRBV6-1; CDR3 protein: CASQQVPYGYTF; CDR3 DNA: TGTGCCAGCCAGCAGGTTCCCTATGGCTACACCTTC
D gene: TRBD1; clone size: NA; J gene: TRBJ2-5; V gene: TRBV18; CDR3 protein: CASSRETGSETQYF; CDR3 DNA: TGTGCCAGCTCACGGGAGACAGGGAGCGAGACCCAGTACTTC
D gene: NA; clone size: once; J gene: TRBJ1-2; V gene: TRBV28; CDR3 protein: CASSLRGLGGYTF; CDR3 DNA: TGTGCCAGCAGTTTACGGGGTTTAGGGGGCTACACCTTC
D gene: NA; clone size: NA; J gene: TRBJ1-1; V gene: TRBV10-2; CDR3 protein: CASSEVAGAPGTEAFF; CDR3 DNA: TGCGCCAGCAGTGAGGTAGCAGGGGCCCCTGGCACTGAAGCTTTCTTT
D gene: TRBD2; clone size: NA; J gene: TRBJ2-3; V gene: TRBV7-3; CDR3 protein: CASSSGGWMADTQYF; CDR3 DNA: TGTGCCAGCAGCTCCGGGGGGTGGATGGCAGATACGCAGTATTTT
D gene: NA; clone size: once; J gene: TRBJ2-7; V gene: TRBV28; CDR3 protein: CASSPPGVSYEQYF; CDR3 DNA: TGTGCCAGCAGCCCCCCGGGTGTCTCCTACGAGCAGTACTTC
D gene: NA; clone size: NA; J gene: TRBJ2-2; V gene: TRBV9; CDR3 protein: CASSSRSTGELFF; CDR3 DNA: TGTGCCAGCTCGAGTAGAAGCACCGGGGAGCTGTTTTTT
D gene: TRBD1; clone size: few; J gene: TRBJ1-2; V gene: TRBV6-6; CDR3 protein: CASRDPGQAYGYTF; CDR3 DNA: TGTGCCAGCAGAGACCCGGGACAGGCTTACGGCTACACCTTC
D gene: NA; clone size: NA; J gene: TRBJ2-7; V gene: TRBV10-1; CDR3 protein: CASLPNRDPPGVEQYF; CDR3 DNA: TGCGCCAGCCTCCCTAACAGGGATCCTCCTGGGGTCGAGCAGTACTTC